Included here is one T cell receptor beta chain sequence, with context. Antigen unknown. Germline assignment: CDR1 SNHLY and CDR2 FYNNEI. The V end was cut by 5 bases, the J end by 8 bases, with 15 bases between. The CDR3 loop spans 13 amino acids. This entry is derived from a study of B cell selection in AIRE deficiency. Per the study methods: About 1x10^5 patient and fewer than 150,000 healthy donor in-frame TCRbeta sequences came from conventional T cells. Repertoires were generated with immunoSEQ multiplex PCR, while TCRdb's copy carries only in-frame clones and drops some. The V and J calls and clone size come from that table; D and trimming were worked out from the DNA. The data show around 20,000 clones, more than 95% seen once. Conventional CD4 T cells were sorted as CD4+CD127+ cells. Regarding the study as a whole: Of 3,000 to 4,500 shared Treg TCRbeta sequences, over 25% were healthy-only, around 9.3% patient-only. Approximately 31% of healthy-shared Treg sequences were found among patient Tconv cells. Shared Treg sequences were biased toward short CDR3s with few non-templated nucleotide insertions.

Specimen: conventional CD4+ T cells sorted from PBMCs. This receptor was identified in a human donor with AIRE deficiency. The genes are TRBV2 and TRBJ1-2; possibly TRBD1 for D (6 bases). For the CDR3, the DNA is TGTGCCAGCAGTCTGGGGGGGCTTCGGGGCTACACCTTC. Residues: CASSLGGLRGYTF.